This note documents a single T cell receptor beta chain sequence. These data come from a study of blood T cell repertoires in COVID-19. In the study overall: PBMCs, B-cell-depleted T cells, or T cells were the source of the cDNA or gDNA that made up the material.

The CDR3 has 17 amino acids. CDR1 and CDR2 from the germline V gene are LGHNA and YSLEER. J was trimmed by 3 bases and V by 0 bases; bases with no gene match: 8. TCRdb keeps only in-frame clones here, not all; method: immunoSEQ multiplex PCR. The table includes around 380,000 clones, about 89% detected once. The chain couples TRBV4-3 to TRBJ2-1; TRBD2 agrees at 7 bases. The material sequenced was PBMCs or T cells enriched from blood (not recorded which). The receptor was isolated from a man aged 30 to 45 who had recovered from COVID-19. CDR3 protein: CASSQDRGGGVYNEQFF. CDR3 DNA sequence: TGCGCCAGCAGCCAAGATCGAGGTGGGGGGGTCTACAATGAGCAGTTCTTC.